This TCR beta chain derives from a study of cytomegalovirus exposure and HLA in healthy donors. Study at large: A data release that came early held roughly 85 million unique TCRs from HLA-typed donors.

The PCR was carried out with 60 Vbeta primers and 13 Jbeta primers. The method was immunoSEQ multiplex PCR; TCRdb's version includes in-frame clones alone and lacks a portion of them. The data contain 100,000 or so clones, 75% of them singletons. Points on this clone: Its cognate antigen is unknown.

Study conclusions and caveats: Sequencing probably produced one cluster of sequence variants that were highly shared.

The germline V gene has CDR1 SGHTA and CDR2 FQGTGA. Germline trimming cut 1 base from V and 2 bases from J; bases unmatched to any gene: 8. This CDR3 contains 17 residues. The clonotype originates from a woman aged 18-35 years in good health and CMV-seropositive. Sequencing was done on a sample of PBMCs. The rearrangement uses TRBV7-3 and TRBJ2-7, with 10 bases matching TRBD2. For the CDR3, the DNA is TGTGCCAGCAGCTTAATTTTAGGACTAGCGGAGACCTACGAGCAGTACTTC. This codes for CASSLILGLAETYEQYF.